The 8 T cell receptor beta chains presented below share a single source sample, sequenced in a study of shared clonotypes between healthy human individuals (dated by TCRdb to the early 2020s). CD8 naive samples consisted of CD45RO-negative cells that were positively selected for CCR7, yielding a CD45RA+CCR7+ population without TemRA cells. Library preparation employed the immunoSEQ multiplex PCR assay. Not all clones reach the TCRdb copy of this immuneACCESS table, which keeps in-frame sequences only. Checked studies attribute under half of the gap to unresolved V genes and leave the rest unexplained. The sample table lists 560,000 or so clones, about 96% of them with a count of one. The top ten hold more than 0.085% of the sample. Specimen: naive CD8+ T cells sorted from blood. The intended sense of this specimen's cell subset or site label: CD45RA+CCR7+. The receptors were gathered from a woman in her 30s in good health.

This chain uses TRBV13 with TRBJ2-1; D ambiguous. The CDR3 contains 14 residues. CDR1 PRHDT and CDR2 FYEKMQ come from the germline V gene (reference sequence). The ends were cut back, 0 bases at V and 5 bases at J, with 8 bases in the middle. Here the CDR3 reads CASSLGSAHNEQFF. The CDR3 coding sequence is TGTGCCAGCAGCTTAGGCTCAGCCCACAATGAGCAGTTCTTC.

This rearrangement joins TRBV27 to TRBJ1-1, with TRBD1 matching over 8 bases. Trimming cost V 5 bases and J 3 bases; bases outside gene matches: 20. Germline CDR1 reads MNHEY; CDR2 reads SMNVEV (reference sequence). This CDR3 has 19 amino acids. The CDR3 nucleotides are TGTGCCAGCAGTCGGACAGCACCGGACGCAGGGGGCGCCGACACTGAAGCTTTCTTT. Translation gives CASSRTAPDAGGADTEAFF.

This clone has only one observation. The gene calls are TRBV27 and TRBJ2-7; D may be TRBD1 or TRBD2 (5 bases each). CDR1 and CDR2 from the germline V gene are MNHEY and SMNVEV (reference sequence). V lost 1 base and J 6 bases, leaving 16 bases between the germline ends. This CDR3 has 15 residues. DNA for the CDR3: TGTGCCAGCAGTTTATACGGGACCCTCCTCGCCGAGCAGTACTTC. The encoded protein is CASSLYGTLLAEQYF.

The rearrangement uses TRBV19 and TRBJ2-7; TRBD2 agrees at 7 bases. The germline V gene encodes CDR1 LNHDA and CDR2 SQIVND (reference sequence). Unmatched junction bases numbered 8, after V lost 2 bases and J lost 7 bases. The CDR3 spans 14 residues. Here the CDR3 reads CASSITTSLREQYF. CDR3 DNA: TGTGCCAGTAGTATAACGACTAGCCTCCGGGAGCAGTACTTC.

About this clone itself: Other DNA sequences in the sample encode the same CDR3. The CDR3 region has the DNA TGTGCCAGCAGTCCCATGAACACTGAAGCTTTCTTT. It specifies CASSPMNTEAFF. This chain joins TRBV2 and TRBJ1-1; D remains ambiguous. The V and J ends lost 5 bases and 0 bases respectively, with 4 bases between them. The CDR3 has 12 residues. Germline lookup yields CDR1 SNHLY and CDR2 FYNNEI. Full variable domain (rest looked up from reference TRBV2 and TRBJ1-1): EPEVTQTPSHQVTQMGQEVILRCVPISNHLYFYWYRQILGQKVEFLVSFYNNEISEKSEIFDDQFSVERPDGSNFTLKIRSTKLEDSAMYFCASSPMNTEAFFGQGTRLTVV.

CDR3 coding DNA: TGTGCTAGTGGTTTCGGGGCGTACAATGAGCAGTTCTTC. It yields the protein CASGFGAYNEQFF. V is TRBV12-5 and J is TRBJ2-1; possibly TRBD1 or TRBD2 for D (5 bases each). V shed 3 bases and J shed 4 bases, with 7 bases lying between them. CDR3 size: 13 residues. CDR1 is LGHNT and CDR2 is FRNRAP in the germline V gene.

The chain carries TRBV5-4 and TRBJ2-1, with no clear D. Looked up from germline, CDR1 is SGHNT and CDR2 is YYREEE (reference sequence). V gave up 1 base and J gave up 7 bases, with 9 bases separating them. The CDR3 length is 13 residues. CDR3 residues: CASSLWPENEQFF. CDR3 in DNA: TGTGCCAGCAGCTTGTGGCCTGAGAATGAGCAGTTCTTC.

V gene TRBV9 combines with J gene TRBJ2-2; D is ambiguous. CDR3 length: 15 amino acids. Germline V lookup: CDR1 SGDLS, CDR2 YYNGEE. Trimming left V 0 bases short and J 4 bases short, with 10 bases between. CDR3 sequence reads: CASSVGDLVTGELFF. The CDR3 DNA is TGTGCCAGCAGCGTAGGGGATTTGGTCACCGGGGAGCTGTTTTTT.